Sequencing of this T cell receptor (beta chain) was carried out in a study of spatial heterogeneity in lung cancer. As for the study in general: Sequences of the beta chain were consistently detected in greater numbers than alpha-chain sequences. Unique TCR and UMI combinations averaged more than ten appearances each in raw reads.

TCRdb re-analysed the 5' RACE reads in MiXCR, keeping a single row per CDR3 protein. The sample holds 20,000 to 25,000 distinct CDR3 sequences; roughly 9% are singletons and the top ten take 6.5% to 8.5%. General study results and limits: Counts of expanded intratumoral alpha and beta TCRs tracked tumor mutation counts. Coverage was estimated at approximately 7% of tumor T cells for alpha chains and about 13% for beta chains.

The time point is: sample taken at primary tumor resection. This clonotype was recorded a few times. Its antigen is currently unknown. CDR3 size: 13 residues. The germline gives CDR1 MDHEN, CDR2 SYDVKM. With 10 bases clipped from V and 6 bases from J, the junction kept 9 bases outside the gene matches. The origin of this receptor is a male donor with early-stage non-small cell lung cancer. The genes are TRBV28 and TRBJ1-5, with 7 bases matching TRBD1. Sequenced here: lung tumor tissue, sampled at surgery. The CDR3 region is CATSTGWVQPQHF. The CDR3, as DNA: TGTGCCACTTCGACAGGGTGGGTTCAGCCCCAGCATTTT.